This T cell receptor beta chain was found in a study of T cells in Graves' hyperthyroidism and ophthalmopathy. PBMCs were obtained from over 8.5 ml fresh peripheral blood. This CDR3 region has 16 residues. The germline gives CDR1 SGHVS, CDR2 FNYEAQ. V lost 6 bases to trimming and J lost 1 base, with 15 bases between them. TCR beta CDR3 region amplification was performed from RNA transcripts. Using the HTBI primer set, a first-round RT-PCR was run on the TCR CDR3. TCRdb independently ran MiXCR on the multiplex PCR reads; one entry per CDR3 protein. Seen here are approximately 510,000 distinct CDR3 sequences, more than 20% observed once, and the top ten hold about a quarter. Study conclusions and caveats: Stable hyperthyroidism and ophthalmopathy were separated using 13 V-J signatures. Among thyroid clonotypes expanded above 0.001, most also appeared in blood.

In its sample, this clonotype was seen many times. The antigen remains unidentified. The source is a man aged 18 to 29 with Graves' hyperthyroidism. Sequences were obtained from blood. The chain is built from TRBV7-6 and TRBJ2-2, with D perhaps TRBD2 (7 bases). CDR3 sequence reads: CASRLYREGNTGELFF. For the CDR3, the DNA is TGTGCCAGCAGACTCTACAGGGAGGGGAACACCGGGGAGCTGTTTTTT.